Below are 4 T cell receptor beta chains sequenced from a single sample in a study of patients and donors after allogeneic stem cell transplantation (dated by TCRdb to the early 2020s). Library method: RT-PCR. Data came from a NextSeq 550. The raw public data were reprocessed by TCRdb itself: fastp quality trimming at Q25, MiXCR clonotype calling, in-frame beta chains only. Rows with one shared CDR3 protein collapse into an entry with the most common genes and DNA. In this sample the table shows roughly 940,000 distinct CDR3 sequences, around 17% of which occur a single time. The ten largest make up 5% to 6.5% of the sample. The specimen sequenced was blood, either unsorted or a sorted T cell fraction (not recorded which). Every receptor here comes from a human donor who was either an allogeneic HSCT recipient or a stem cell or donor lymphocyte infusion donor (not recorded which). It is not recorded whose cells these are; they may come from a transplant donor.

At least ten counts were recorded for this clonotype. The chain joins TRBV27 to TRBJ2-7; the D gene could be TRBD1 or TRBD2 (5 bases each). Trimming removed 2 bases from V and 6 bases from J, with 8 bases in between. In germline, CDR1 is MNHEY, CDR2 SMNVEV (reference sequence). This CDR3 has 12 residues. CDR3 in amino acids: CASSLGGAEQYF. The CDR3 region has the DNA TGTGCCAGCAGTTTAGGGGGAGCCGAGCAGTACTTC.

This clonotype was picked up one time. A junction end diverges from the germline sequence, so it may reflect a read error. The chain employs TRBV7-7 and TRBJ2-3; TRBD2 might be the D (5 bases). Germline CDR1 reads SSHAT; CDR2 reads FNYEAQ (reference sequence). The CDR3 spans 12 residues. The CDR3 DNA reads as TGTGCTAGCAGCTCTAGGGCGGGTACGCAGTATTTT. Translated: CASSSRAGTQYF.

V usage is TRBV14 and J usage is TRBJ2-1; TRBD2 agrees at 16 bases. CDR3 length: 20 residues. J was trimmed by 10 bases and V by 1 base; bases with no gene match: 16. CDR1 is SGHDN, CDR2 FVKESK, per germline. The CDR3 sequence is CASSQGVRPGLAGGGVEQFF. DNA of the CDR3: TGTGCCAGCAGCCAAGGAGTTAGACCGGGACTAGCGGGAGGGGGTGTCGAGCAGTTCTTC.

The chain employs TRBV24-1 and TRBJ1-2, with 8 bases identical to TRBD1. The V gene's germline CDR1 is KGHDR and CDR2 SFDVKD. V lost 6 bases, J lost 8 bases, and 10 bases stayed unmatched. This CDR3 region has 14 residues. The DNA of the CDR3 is TGTGCCACCAGTTTAAGCCAGGGGGCAGGGGGCTACACCTTC. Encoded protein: CATSLSQGAGGYTF.